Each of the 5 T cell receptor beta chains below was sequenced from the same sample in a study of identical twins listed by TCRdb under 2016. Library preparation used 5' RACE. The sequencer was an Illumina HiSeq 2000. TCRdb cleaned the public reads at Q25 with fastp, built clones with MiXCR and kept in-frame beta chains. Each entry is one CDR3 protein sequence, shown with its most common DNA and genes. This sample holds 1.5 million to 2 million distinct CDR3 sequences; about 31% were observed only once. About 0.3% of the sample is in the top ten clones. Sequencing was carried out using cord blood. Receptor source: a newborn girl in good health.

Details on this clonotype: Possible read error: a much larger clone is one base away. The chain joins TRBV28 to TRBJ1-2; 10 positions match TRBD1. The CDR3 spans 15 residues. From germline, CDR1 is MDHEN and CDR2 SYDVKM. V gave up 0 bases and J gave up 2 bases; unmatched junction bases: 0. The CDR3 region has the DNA TGTGCCAGCAGTTTATGGACAGGGGGCAACTATGGCTACACCTTC. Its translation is CASSLWTGGNYGYTF.

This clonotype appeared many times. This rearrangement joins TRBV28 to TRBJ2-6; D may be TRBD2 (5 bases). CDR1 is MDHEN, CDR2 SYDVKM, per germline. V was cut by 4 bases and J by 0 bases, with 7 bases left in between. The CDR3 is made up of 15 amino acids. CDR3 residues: CASSWRYSGANVLTF. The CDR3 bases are TGTGCCAGCAGTTGGAGGTACTCTGGGGCCAACGTCCTGACTTTC.

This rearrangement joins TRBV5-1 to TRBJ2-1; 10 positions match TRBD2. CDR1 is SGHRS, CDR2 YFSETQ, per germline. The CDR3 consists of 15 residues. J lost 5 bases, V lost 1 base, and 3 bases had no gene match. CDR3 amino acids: CASSLNLAGDNEQFF. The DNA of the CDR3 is TGCGCCAGCAGCTTGAATCTAGCGGGAGACAATGAGCAGTTCTTC.

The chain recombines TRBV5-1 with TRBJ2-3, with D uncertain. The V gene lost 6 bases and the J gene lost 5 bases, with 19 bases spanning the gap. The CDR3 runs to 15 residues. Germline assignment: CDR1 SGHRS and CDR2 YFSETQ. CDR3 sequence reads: CASTRASLRRDTQYF. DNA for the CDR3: TGCGCCAGCACCCGAGCCAGCTTGAGGCGAGATACGCAGTATTTT.

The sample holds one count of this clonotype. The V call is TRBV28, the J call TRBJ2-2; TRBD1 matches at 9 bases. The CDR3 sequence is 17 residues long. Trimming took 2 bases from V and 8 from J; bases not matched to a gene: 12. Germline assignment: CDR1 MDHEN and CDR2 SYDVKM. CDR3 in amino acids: CASSLPRGQGLSGELFF. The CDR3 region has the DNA TGTGCCAGCAGTTTACCCAGGGGACAGGGCCTTTCGGGGGAGCTGTTTTTT.